What follows are 31 T cell receptor beta chains derived from one specimen sequenced in a study of early T cells in non-severe SARS-CoV-2 infection. Each CDR3 protein is one row after TCRdb ran MiXCR on the 5' RACE reads. This table has approximately 90,000 distinct CDR3 sequences, 10% to 15% appearing once. Sample: whole blood, taken at baseline. The receptors derive from an adult who was a healthcare worker with PCR-confirmed SARS-CoV-2 infection or an uninfected control (not recorded which).

This clonotype was counted many times. The J gene is TRBJ1-2, the V gene TRBV9, with TRBD1 matching over 8 bases. Germline CDR1 reads SGDLS; CDR2 reads YYNGEE. The V segment lost 4 bases and the J segment 4 bases; nucleotides outside the gene matches: 6. The CDR3 runs 14 residues. This CDR3 reads CASSPGQGPYGYTF. CDR3 bases: TGTGCCAGCAGCCCAGGACAGGGCCCCTATGGCTACACCTTC. The whole variable domain, filled in from reference TRBV9 and TRBJ1-2, reads DSGVTQTPKHLITATGQRVTLRCSPRSGDLSVYWYQQSLDQGLQFLIQYYNGEERAKGNILERFSAQQFPDLHSELNLSSLELGDSALYFCASSPGQGPYGYTFGSGTRLTVV.

This clonotype appeared a few times. The chain uses TRBV11-2 and TRBJ2-1; D is uncertain. Germline V gives CDR1 SGHAT, CDR2 FQNNGV. CDR3 length equals 16 residues. V was cut by 4 bases and J by 9 bases, with 22 bases left in between. The CDR3 nucleotides read TGTGCCAGCAGCTCCCGACTTGTCCATGCCCTCGGTGAGCAGTTCTTC. This encodes CASSSRLVHALGEQFF.

This clonotype showed up many times. The V gene is TRBV21-1, the J gene TRBJ1-1. TRBV21-1 corresponds to a pseudogene. The CDR3 loop spans 15 amino acids. CDR3: CASSKLRNRTLKLFF. CDR3 sequence (DNA): TGTGCCAGCAGCAAATTGCGGAATCGAACACTGAAGCTTTTCTTT.

The chain is built from TRBV7-6 and TRBJ1-6; D possibly corresponds to TRBD1 (5 bases). Deletions cut 6 bases from V and 5 bases from J, with 17 bases between. The CDR3 runs to 16 residues. Germline assignment: CDR1 SGHVS and CDR2 FNYEAQ. Written as DNA, the CDR3 is TGTGCCAGCAGTCCACCTCCGGGACGGAATAATTCACCCCTCCACTTT. Translation gives CASSPPPGRNNSPLHF.

This clonotype was seen ten or more times. The V and J genes are TRBV2 and TRBJ2-2; TRBD1 matches at 9 bases. Germline values: CDR1 SNHLY, CDR2 FYNNEI. With 7 bases clipped from V and 4 bases from J, the junction kept 7 bases outside the gene matches. This CDR3 comprises 15 residues. The CDR3 sequence: CASNPGQGGTGELFF. CDR3 coding DNA: TGTGCCAGCAATCCGGGACAGGGCGGCACCGGGGAGCTGTTTTTT.

The CDR3 region has the DNA TGTGCCAGCAGTTTGCCCCGGACCTATGGCTACACCTTC. It encodes CASSLPRTYGYTF. This sequence joins TRBV28 and TRBJ1-2; D not resolved. The germline V gene has CDR1 MDHEN and CDR2 SYDVKM. CDR3 length: 13 residues. The V gene lost 3 bases and the J gene lost 4 bases, with 9 bases spanning the gap.

This clonotype came up many times. The chain uses TRBV28 and TRBJ1-2, with 11 bases that match TRBD1. V dropped 8 bases and J dropped 4; count of bases not matched to a gene: 6. This CDR3 region has 14 residues. Germline V gives CDR1 MDHEN, CDR2 SYDVKM. CDR3 residues: CASGLGQGAYGYTF. As DNA, the CDR3 is TGTGCCAGCGGATTAGGACAGGGGGCCTATGGCTACACCTTC.

V is TRBV10-2 and J is TRBJ2-7, with D possibly being TRBD1 or TRBD2 (5 bases each). There are 15 residues in the CDR3. The germline gives CDR1 WSHSY, CDR2 SAAADI. The germline V and J ends were trimmed by 6 bases and 3 bases, with 18 bases remaining between them. The CDR3 DNA is TGCGCCAGCAGCCCTCAGGGATTAGGAGGCTACGAGCAGTACTTC. Protein sequence: CASSPQGLGGYEQYF.

This clonotype was recorded a few times. The chain carries TRBV28 and TRBJ2-7; a weak D match, TRBD2 (5 bases). CDR3 length: 15 amino acids. The ends were cut back, 3 bases at V and 4 bases at J, with 16 bases in the middle. The germline V gene encodes CDR1 MDHEN and CDR2 SYDVKM. CDR3 sequence: CASSLGSGFRYEQYF. CDR3 DNA: TGTGCCAGCAGTTTGGGGTCGGGGTTCAGATACGAGCAGTACTTC.

This clonotype turned up a few times. The chain recombines TRBV6-6 with TRBJ2-7; TRBD1 might be the D (5 bases). Looked up from germline, CDR1 is MNHNY and CDR2 is SVGAGI (reference sequence). Trimming removed 0 bases at V and 3 bases at J, with 12 bases between. This CDR3 contains 15 residues. This chain's CDR3 is CASSYSKGAVYEQYF. The CDR3 DNA reads TGTGCCAGCAGTTACTCGAAAGGGGCAGTCTACGAGCAGTACTTC.

This clonotype was counted ten times or more. V gene TRBV4-2 combines with J gene TRBJ2-7; D call uncertain. The germline V and J ends were trimmed by 4 bases and 3 bases, with 19 bases remaining between them. CDR3 length: 16 amino acids. Looked up from germline, CDR1 is LGHNA and CDR2 is YNFKEQ. This chain's CDR3 is CASSPNAVGYDYEQYF. The CDR3 DNA sequence: TGTGCCAGCAGCCCCAATGCTGTCGGGTATGACTACGAGCAGTACTTC.

This sequence joins TRBV24-1 and TRBJ2-1, with D possibly matching TRBD1 (6 bases). Trimming pared 5 bases from V and 2 bases from J, leaving 9 bases between. The germline V gene encodes CDR1 KGHDR and CDR2 SFDVKD. This CDR3 has 14 amino acids. CDR3 DNA sequence: TGTGCCACCAGTGCCGACAGGACCTACAATGAGCAGTTCTTC. Protein: CATSADRTYNEQFF.

This clonotype was seen only a few times. J is TRBJ2-7 and V is TRBV6-6; 9 nucleotides agree with TRBD1. CDR3 length: 14 residues. In germline, CDR1 is MNHNY, CDR2 SVGAGI (reference sequence). Trimming cost V 5 bases and J 5 bases; bases outside gene matches: 7. CDR3 bases: TGTGCCAGCAGTGTTATGACAGGGGGACACGAGCAGTACTTC. It translates to CASSVMTGGHEQYF.

This clonotype has a count of ten or more. CDR3 bases: TGTGCCAGCAGCTTAGGTGATGAGCAGTTCTTC. It translates to CASSLGDEQFF. The rearrangement links TRBV7-9 to TRBJ2-1; D gene ambiguous. The germline V gene has CDR1 SEHNR and CDR2 FQNEAQ (reference sequence). Trimming took off 1 base at V and 8 bases at J, with 3 bases between the two ends. The CDR3 is 11 residues long.

This clonotype was counted ten times or more. The chain employs TRBV3-1 and TRBJ2-3; TRBD1 might be the D (5 bases). Trimming stripped 4 bases from V and 0 bases from J, with 8 bases between. The CDR3 covers 14 residues. Germline loops: CDR1 LGHDT, CDR2 YNNKEL (reference sequence). DNA for the CDR3: TGTGCCAGCAGCCTTTCAGGGAGCACAGATACGCAGTATTTT. Its translation is CASSLSGSTDTQYF.

This clonotype appeared many times. CDR3 coding DNA: TGCAGTGCCCTGAACTTGGCGGTTCGGGGCACAGATACGCAGTATTTT. Translated: CSALNLAVRGTDTQYF. The chain is built from TRBV20-1 and TRBJ2-3; D is unresolved. The germline V and J ends were trimmed by 6 bases and 1 base, with 20 bases remaining between them. The CDR3 runs 16 residues. The germline gives CDR1 DFQATT, CDR2 SNEGSKA (reference sequence).

This clonotype was seen more than once but under ten times. This sequence joins TRBV29-1 and TRBJ2-5; D may be TRBD1 or TRBD2 (5 bases each). The V end lost 2 bases, the J end lost 4 bases, and 14 bases lay between the germline ends. Germline V gene sequence: CDR1 SQVTM, CDR2 ANQGSEA. The CDR3 is 14 amino acids. CDR3 in amino acids: CSVERGDPAETQYF. In DNA, the CDR3 is TGCAGCGTTGAAAGGGGAGACCCGGCAGAGACCCAGTACTTC.

This clonotype came up a few times. The chain uses TRBV11-3 and TRBJ2-2; 9 bases line up with TRBD1. The V and J ends lost 4 bases and 4 bases, in that order; junction bases with no gene match: 4. This CDR3 region has 15 residues. Germline values: CDR1 SGHNT, CDR2 YENEEA. The CDR3 protein is CASSWRTGATGELFF. CDR3 in DNA: TGTGCCAGCAGCTGGAGGACAGGGGCCACCGGGGAGCTGTTTTTT.

The rearrangement uses TRBV6-6 and TRBJ2-3; 10 bases are a match to TRBD2. CDR3 length: 15 amino acids. The germline V gene encodes CDR1 MNHNY and CDR2 SVGAGI (reference sequence). With V trimmed by 6 bases and J by 5 bases, 8 bases remained unmatched. This chain's CDR3 is CASSPASGGGDTQYF. DNA for the CDR3: TGTGCCAGCAGCCCCGCTAGCGGGGGTGGAGATACGCAGTATTTT.

The V and J genes are TRBV9 and TRBJ2-7, with D unresolved. CDR3 size: 14 residues. V lost 0 bases, J lost 0 bases, and 7 bases lay in between. CDR1 is SGDLS and CDR2 is YYNGEE in the germline V gene. CDR3: CASSVGQDSYEQYF. In DNA, the CDR3 is TGTGCCAGCAGCGTAGGGCAGGACTCCTACGAGCAGTACTTC.

This clonotype occurred many times. This rearrangement joins TRBV20-1 to TRBJ2-1; TRBD2 aligns across 9 bases. Germline CDR1 reads DFQATT; CDR2 reads SNEGSKA (reference sequence). The CDR3 has 14 amino acids. The J segment lost 8 bases and the V segment lost 0 bases, leaving 5 bases of the junction unmatched. This CDR3 reads CSARDGGLAHEQFF. For the CDR3, the DNA is TGCAGTGCTAGAGATGGGGGACTAGCACATGAGCAGTTCTTC.

This clonotype has a count of ten or more. This chain joins TRBV25-1 and TRBJ2-1; 13 positions match TRBD2. The junction had 2 bases not matched to a gene; V was cut back by 4 bases and J by 8 bases. CDR1 is MGHDK, CDR2 SYGVNS, per germline. CDR3 length: 14 amino acids. DNA of the CDR3: TGTGCCAGCAGTGGAGGGACTAGCGGGGATGAGCAGTTCTTC. It codes for CASSGGTSGDEQFF.

This clonotype was recorded at least ten times. The rearrangement uses TRBV2 and TRBJ2-1, with D perhaps TRBD1 (6 bases). Trimming pared 6 bases from V and 3 bases from J, leaving 9 bases between. There are 13 residues in the CDR3. In germline, CDR1 is SNHLY, CDR2 FYNNEI. The CDR3 nucleotides read TGTGCCAGCAGCGCGGACAGCTACAATGAGCAGTTCTTC. Protein product: CASSADSYNEQFF.

The CDR3 nucleotides are TGTGCCAGCATCCTCGGGATGACAGGGGACGCTTTCTTT. Residues: CASILGMTGDAFF. This rearrangement joins TRBV11-2 to TRBJ1-1, with TRBD1 matching over 8 bases. The CDR3 has 13 amino acids. The trim removed 7 bases at V and 11 bases at J, leaving 12 bases unmatched. Germline CDR1 SGHAT, CDR2 FQNNGV.

The table lists this clonotype with a few counts. The V call is TRBV5-5, the J call TRBJ2-7; D possibly matches TRBD1 or TRBD2 (5 bases each). Trimming cost V 5 bases and J 4 bases, with 19 bases left between them. This CDR3 has 15 amino acids. CDR1 and CDR2 (germline): SGHKS, YYEKEE (reference sequence). CDR3 in amino acids: CASSSPGTTVYEQYF. Here the CDR3 DNA reads TGTGCCAGCAGTTCCCCCGGGACCACGGTTTACGAGCAGTACTTC.

This clonotype has a handful of counts. The J gene is TRBJ1-4, the V gene TRBV5-6; no firm D call. Germline CDR1 and CDR2: SGHDT and YYEEEE. The CDR3 runs 14 residues. The V and J ends lost 0 bases and 5 bases respectively, with 8 bases between them. CDR3 loop: CASSLDSENEKLFF. CDR3 sequence (DNA): TGTGCCAGCAGCTTGGACAGCGAGAATGAAAAACTGTTTTTT.

There are a few counts of this clonotype. V and J are TRBV5-4 and TRBJ2-7; no clear D gene. Deletions cut 2 bases from V and 1 base from J, with 7 bases between. Germline V gene sequence: CDR1 SGHNT, CDR2 YYREEE (reference sequence). The length of the CDR3 is 13 residues. The DNA for the CDR3 is TGTGCCAGCAGCTTTACAGCATCCTACGAGCAGTACTTC. Amino acid sequence: CASSFTASYEQYF. The full variable domain, its missing parts supplied by reference TRBV5-4 and TRBJ2-7, is ETGVTQSPTHLIKTRGQQVTLRCSSQSGHNTVSWYQQALGQGPQFIFQYYREEENGRGNFPPRFSGLQFPNYSSELNVNALELDDSALYLCASSFTASYEQYFGPGTRLTVT.

The chain employs TRBV28 and TRBJ1-2; a weak D match, TRBD1 (5 bases). This CDR3 comprises 11 residues. The germline V gene encodes CDR1 MDHEN and CDR2 SYDVKM. V gave up 11 bases and J gave up 2 bases, with 9 bases separating them. The CDR3: CAHQGNYGYTF. CDR3 sequence (DNA): TGTGCCCACCAGGGAAACTATGGCTACACCTTC.

In this sample, this clonotype turned up once. The junction departs from germline at one end; a sequencing error may be responsible. The chain links TRBV7-3 to TRBJ2-6, with D possibly TRBD1 on 7 matching bases. CDR3 length equals 16 residues. CDR1 is SGHTA, CDR2 FQGTGA, per germline. The CDR3 protein is CASSTFRGAGTNVLTF. CDR3 DNA: TGTGCCAGCAGCACATTCAGGGGGGCTGGGACCAACGTCCTGACTTTC.

This clonotype was seen a few times. The chain links TRBV29-1 to TRBJ1-3; D gene unclear. Germline CDR1 is SQVTM and CDR2 is ANQGSEA. V was cut by 6 bases and J by 4 bases, with 13 bases left in between. This CDR3 comprises 13 residues. The CDR3 loop is CSVRPAEGNTIYF. CDR3 bases: TGCAGCGTCCGTCCGGCTGAAGGAAACACCATATATTTT. Together with reference TRBV29-1 and TRBJ1-3, the CDR3 gives the full variable domain: SAVISQKPSRDICQRGTSLTIQCQVDSQVTMMFWYRQQPGQSLTLIATANQGSEATYESGFVIDKFPISRPNLTFSTLTVSNMSPEDSSIYLCSVRPAEGNTIYFGEGSWLTVV.

This clonotype has a count of ten or more. The CDR3 DNA reads TGTGCCAGCAGTTTCCAGGGGGAGAAGAACGAGCAGTACTTC. Protein: CASSFQGEKNEQYF. This rearrangement joins TRBV6-5 to TRBJ2-7, with 7 bases lining up with TRBD1. The J segment lost 5 bases and the V segment lost 4 bases, leaving 8 bases of the junction unmatched. Germline lookup yields CDR1 MNHEY and CDR2 SVGAGI. The CDR3 runs 14 residues.